The 3 T cell receptor beta chains below come from one sample, sequenced in a study of monozygotic twins with cystic fibrosis. Profiled with immunoSEQ multiplex PCR; TCRdb holds only in-frame clones, not every one. This table holds 8,000 to 10,000 clones, roughly nine tenths found once. The material sequenced was blood. These receptors all stem from a boy aged 2 to 10 with cystic fibrosis.

The chain combines TRBV18 with TRBJ2-7; D call uncertain. The CDR3 length is 14 residues. Germline V gene sequence: CDR1 KGHSH, CDR2 LQKENI. V was trimmed by 6 bases and J by 2 bases, leaving 14 bases between them. CDR3 amino acids: CASSPSTPAYEQYF. The CDR3 DNA reads TGTGCCAGCTCCCCCTCGACACCGGCCTACGAGCAGTACTTC.

This clone was counted between two and nine times. This sequence joins TRBV11-2 and TRBJ2-7, with D possibly being TRBD2 (7 bases). In germline, CDR1 is SGHAT, CDR2 FQNNGV. V was shortened by 1 base and J by 0 bases, with 22 bases between the two germline ends. The CDR3 has 19 residues. CDR3 coding DNA: TGTGCCAGCAGCTTAGGGTTCGGTGGGGCGGGGGCCAGCTCCTACGAGCAGTACGTC. This gives the protein CASSLGFGGAGASSYEQYV.

The J gene is TRBJ2-1, the V gene TRBV7-2; D not certain. The germline V and J ends were trimmed by 3 bases and 0 bases, with 9 bases remaining between them. Germline CDR1 is SGHTA and CDR2 is FQGNSA. CDR3 size: 15 residues. The CDR3 sequence: CASSLNSPSYNEQFF. CDR3 coding DNA: TGTGCCAGCAGCTTGAATAGCCCCTCCTACAATGAGCAGTTCTTC.